This T cell receptor (beta chain) emerged from a study of Tregs in tolerant kidney transplant recipients. Concerning this clone itself: Its antigen is unknown.

Using immunoSEQ multiplex PCR, the repertoire was profiled, and TCRdb retains in-frame clones only, with some absent. This table holds some 100,000 clones, roughly 93% found once. Unstimulated regulatory T cells (CD4+CD25+CD127-), CD4+CD25- non-regulatory cells, CD4 and CD8 cells were FACS-sorted from thawed PBMCs. The study's findings and limits: Validation in larger populations is needed because few patients were studied. Activated donor B cell expansion appeared to reveal the most relevant donor-specific TCRbeta repertoire. Biological reproducibility was not directly addressed, but technical replication error appeared minimal.

This CDR3 has 19 amino acids. Looked up from germline, CDR1 is SGHVS and CDR2 is FQNEAQ. V gave up 3 bases and J gave up 0 bases, with 21 bases separating them. The sequence was obtained from a human donor in good health. This chain joins TRBV7-8 and TRBJ1-5; D is perhaps TRBD1 (6 bases). Sequenced sample: CD4+ T cells from blood. The CDR3 sequence: CASSFTLWDKRTSNQPQHF. Written as DNA, the CDR3 is TGTGCCAGCAGCTTTACCCTGTGGGACAAACGCACTAGCAATCAGCCCCAGCATTTT.